This T cell receptor (beta chain) was documented in a study of blood T cell repertoires in COVID-19. The data were produced by immunoSEQ multiplex PCR, yet TCRdb's version contains in-frame clones alone and is incomplete. The profile shows around 200,000 clones, 65% to 85% of them singletons. This clone was seen just once. The CDR3 spans 17 residues. The ends lost 1 base at V and 4 bases at J; junction bases unmatched: 13. Germline CDR1 reads GTSNPN; CDR2 reads SVGIG (reference sequence). The sequenced sample was peripheral blood. The chain links TRBV30 to TRBJ2-7; 10 positions agree with TRBD1. The TCR was taken from a man between 50 and 59 years old with active or convalescent COVID-19. The CDR3 region has the DNA TGTGCCTGGAGTGGAGGGGACCGGGGACAGGGGTTTTACGAGCAGTACTTC. Translation: CAWSGGDRGQGFYEQYF.